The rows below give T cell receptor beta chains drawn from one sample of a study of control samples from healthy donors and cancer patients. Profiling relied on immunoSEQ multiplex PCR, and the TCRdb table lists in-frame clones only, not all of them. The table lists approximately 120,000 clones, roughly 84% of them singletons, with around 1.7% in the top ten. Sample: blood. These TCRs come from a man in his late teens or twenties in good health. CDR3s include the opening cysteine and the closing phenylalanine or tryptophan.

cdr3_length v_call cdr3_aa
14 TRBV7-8 CASSLEGTYNEQFF
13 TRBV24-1 CATRQGAQETQYF
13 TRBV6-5 CASLPTSGYEQYF
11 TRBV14 CASSQAYEQYF
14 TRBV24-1 CATSDKTVYNEQFF
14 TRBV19 CASSILPLSFEQYF
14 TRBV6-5 CASSRRSSNQPQHF
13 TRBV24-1 CATSLTVGAGYTF
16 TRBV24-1 CATSEPGPSGGETQYF
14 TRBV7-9 CASSLDGQSRPQHF
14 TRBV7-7 CASSLGQSYNEQFF
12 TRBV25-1 CAVRSYQETQYF
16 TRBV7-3 CASSLTYGTVGGEQFF
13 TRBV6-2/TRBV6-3 CASSSRVLAEAFF
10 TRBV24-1 CATNLLGQFF
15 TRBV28 CASTLWGGSGNTIYF
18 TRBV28 CASSLAAFTGQVLYGYTF
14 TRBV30 CAWSVGSANEKLFF
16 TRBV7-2 CASSLLGSPNTGELFF
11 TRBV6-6 CASSLSETQYF